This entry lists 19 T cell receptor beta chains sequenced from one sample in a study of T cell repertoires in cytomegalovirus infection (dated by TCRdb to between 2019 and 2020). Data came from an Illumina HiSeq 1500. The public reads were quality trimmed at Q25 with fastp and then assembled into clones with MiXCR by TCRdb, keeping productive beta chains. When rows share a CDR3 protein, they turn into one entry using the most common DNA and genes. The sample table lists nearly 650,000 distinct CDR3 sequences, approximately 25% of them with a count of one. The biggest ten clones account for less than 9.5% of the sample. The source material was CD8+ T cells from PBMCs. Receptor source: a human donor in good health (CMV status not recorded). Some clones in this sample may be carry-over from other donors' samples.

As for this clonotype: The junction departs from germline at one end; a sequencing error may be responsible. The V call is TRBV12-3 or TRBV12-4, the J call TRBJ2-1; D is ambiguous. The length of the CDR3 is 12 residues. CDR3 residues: CASKATYNEQFF. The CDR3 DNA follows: TGTGCCAGCAAGGCCACCTACAATGAGCAGTTCTTT.

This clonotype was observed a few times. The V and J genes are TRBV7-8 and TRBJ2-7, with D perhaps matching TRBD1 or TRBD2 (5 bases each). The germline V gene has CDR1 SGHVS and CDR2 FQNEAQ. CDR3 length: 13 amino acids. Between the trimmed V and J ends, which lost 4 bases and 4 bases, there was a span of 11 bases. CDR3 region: CASSSGPQYEQYV. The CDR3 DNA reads TGTGCCAGCAGCTCGGGACCCCAATACGAGCAGTACGTC.

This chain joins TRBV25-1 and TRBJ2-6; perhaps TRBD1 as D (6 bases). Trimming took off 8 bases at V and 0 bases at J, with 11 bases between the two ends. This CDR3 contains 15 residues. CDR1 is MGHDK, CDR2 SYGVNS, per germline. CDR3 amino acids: CASLDSISGANVLTF. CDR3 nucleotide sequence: TGTGCCAGCCTGGACAGCATCTCTGGGGCCAACGTCCTGACTTTC.

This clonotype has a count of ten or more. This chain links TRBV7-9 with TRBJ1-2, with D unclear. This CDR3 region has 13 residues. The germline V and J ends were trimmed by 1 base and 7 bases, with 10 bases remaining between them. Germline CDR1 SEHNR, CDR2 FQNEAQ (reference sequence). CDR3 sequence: CASSLGTMSGYTF. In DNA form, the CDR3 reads TGTGCCAGCAGCTTAGGGACCATGAGTGGCTACACCTTC.

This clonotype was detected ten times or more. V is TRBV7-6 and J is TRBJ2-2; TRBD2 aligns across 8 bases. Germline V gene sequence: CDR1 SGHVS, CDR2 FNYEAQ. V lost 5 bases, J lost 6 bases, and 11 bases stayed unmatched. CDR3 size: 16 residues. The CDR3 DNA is TGTGCCAGCAGCCCGACGGGAGGGAAAGTCGCCGGGGAGCTGTTTTTT. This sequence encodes CASSPTGGKVAGELFF. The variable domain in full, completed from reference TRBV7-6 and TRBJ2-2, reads GAGVSQSPRYKVTKRGQDVALRCDPISGHVSLYWYRQALGQGPEFLTYFNYEAQQDKSGLPNDRFSAERPEGSISTLTIQRTEQRDSAMYRCASSPTGGKVAGELFFGEGSRLTVL.

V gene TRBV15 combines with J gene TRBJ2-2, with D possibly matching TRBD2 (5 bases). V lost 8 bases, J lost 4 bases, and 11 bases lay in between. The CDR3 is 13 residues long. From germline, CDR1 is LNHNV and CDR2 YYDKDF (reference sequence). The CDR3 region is CATSPGVTGELFF. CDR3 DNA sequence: TGTGCCACCTCCCCCGGGGTCACCGGGGAGCTGTTTTTT. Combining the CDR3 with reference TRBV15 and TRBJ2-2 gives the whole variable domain DAMVIQNPRYQVTQFGKPVTLSCSQTLNHNVMYWYQQKSSQAPKLLFHYYDKDFNNEADTPDNFQSRRPNTSFCFLDIRSPGLGDTAMYLCATSPGVTGELFFGEGSRLTVL.

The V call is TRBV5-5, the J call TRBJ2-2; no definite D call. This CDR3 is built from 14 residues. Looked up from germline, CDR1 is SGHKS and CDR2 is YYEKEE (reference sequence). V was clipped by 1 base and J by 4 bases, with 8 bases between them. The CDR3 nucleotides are TGTGCCAGCAGCTTGCTAGATACCACCGGGGAGCTGTTTTTT. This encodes CASSLLDTTGELFF.

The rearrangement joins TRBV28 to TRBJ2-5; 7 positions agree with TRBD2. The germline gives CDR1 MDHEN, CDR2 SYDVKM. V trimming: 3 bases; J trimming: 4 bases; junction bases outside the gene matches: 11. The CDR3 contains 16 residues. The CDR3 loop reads CASSFDVAGDLETQYF. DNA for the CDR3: TGTGCCAGCAGTTTTGACGTTGCGGGGGATTTAGAGACCCAGTACTTC.

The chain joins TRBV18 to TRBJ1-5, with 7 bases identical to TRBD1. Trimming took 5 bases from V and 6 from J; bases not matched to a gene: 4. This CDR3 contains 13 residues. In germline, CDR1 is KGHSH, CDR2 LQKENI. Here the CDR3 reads CASSVQGSQPQHF. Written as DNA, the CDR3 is TGTGCCAGCTCAGTACAGGGGTCTCAGCCCCAGCATTTT.

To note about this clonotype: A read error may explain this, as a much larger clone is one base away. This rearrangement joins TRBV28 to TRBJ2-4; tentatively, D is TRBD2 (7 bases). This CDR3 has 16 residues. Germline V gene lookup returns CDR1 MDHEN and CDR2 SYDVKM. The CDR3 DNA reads TGTGCCAGCAGTTTTCGGGGGGCTGGAACCAAAAACATTCAGTGCTTC. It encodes CASSFRGAGTKNIQCF.

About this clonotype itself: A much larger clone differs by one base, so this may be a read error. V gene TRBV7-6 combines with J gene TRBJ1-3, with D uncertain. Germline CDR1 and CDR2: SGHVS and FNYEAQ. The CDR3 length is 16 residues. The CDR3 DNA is TGTGCCGGCAGCCGAGGTGGGCCCTTGGCTGGAAACACCATATATTTT. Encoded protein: CAGSRGGPLAGNTIYF.

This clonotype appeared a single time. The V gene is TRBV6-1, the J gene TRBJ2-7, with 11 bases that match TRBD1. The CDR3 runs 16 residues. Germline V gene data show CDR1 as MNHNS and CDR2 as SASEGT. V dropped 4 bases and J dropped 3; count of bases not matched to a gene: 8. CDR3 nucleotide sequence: TGTGCCAGCAGTGCATCTCCCGGGACAGGGGGCTACGAGCAGTACTTC. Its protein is CASSASPGTGGYEQYF.

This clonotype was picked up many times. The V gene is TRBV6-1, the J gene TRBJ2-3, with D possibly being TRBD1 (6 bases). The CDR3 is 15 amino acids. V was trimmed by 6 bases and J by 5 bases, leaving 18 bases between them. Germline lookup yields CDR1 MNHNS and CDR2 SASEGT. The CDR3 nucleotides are TGTGCCAGCAGAAAGGGGGATTGGGCAAAAGATACGCAGTATTTT. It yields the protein CASRKGDWAKDTQYF.

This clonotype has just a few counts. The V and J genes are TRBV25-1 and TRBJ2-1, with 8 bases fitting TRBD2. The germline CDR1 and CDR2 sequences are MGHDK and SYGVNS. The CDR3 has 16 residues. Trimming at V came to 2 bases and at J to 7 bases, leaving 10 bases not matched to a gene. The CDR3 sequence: CASSETGTRLLNEQFF. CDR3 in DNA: TGTGCCAGCAGTGAAACCGGGACTAGACTTTTGAATGAGCAGTTCTTC.

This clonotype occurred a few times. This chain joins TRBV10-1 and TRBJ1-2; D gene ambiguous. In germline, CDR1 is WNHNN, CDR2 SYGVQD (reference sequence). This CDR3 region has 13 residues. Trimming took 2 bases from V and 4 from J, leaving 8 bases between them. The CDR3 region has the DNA TGCGCCAGCAGTGAGAATAGATTCTATGGCTACACCTTC. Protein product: CASSENRFYGYTF.

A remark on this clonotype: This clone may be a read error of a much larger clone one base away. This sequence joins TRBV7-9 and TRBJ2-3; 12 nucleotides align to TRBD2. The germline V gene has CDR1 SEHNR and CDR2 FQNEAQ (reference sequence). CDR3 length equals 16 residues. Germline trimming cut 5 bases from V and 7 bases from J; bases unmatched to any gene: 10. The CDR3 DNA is TGTGCCAGCAGCCCCTCTAGCGGGAGGGCCTTAAATACGCAGTATTTT. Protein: CASSPSSGRALNTQYF.

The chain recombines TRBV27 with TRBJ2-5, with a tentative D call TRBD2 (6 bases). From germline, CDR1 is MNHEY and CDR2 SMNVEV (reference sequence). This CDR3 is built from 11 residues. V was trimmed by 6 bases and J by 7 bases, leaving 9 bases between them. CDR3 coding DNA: TGTGCCAGCAGGACCGGGGGGACCCAGTACTTC. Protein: CASRTGGTQYF.

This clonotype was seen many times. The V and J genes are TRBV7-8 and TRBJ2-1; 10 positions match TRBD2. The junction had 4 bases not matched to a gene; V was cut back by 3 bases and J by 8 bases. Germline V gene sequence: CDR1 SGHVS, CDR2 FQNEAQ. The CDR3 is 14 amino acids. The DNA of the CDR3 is TGTGCCAGCAGCTTCAGCGGGGGGGCTTATGAGCAGTTCTTC. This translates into CASSFSGGAYEQFF.

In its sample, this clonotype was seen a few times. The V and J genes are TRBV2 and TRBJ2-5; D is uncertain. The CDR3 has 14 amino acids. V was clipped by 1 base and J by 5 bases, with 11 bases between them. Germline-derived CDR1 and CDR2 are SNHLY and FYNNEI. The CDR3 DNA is TGTGCCAGCAGTGAAGTGGGTATTGGGGAGACCCAGTACTTC. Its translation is CASSEVGIGETQYF.